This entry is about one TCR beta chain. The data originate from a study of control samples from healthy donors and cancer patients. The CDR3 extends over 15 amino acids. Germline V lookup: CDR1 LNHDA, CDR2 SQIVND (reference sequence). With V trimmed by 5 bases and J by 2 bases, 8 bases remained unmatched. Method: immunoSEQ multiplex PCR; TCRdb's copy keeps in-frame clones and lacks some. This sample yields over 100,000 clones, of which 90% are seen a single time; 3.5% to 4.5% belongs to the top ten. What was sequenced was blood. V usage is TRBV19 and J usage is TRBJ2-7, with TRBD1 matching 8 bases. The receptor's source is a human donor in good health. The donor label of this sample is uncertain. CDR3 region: CASSVDRGEAYEQYF. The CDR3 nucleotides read TGTGCCAGTAGTGTTGACAGGGGAGAGGCCTACGAGCAGTACTTC.